This is a list of T cell receptor beta chains from one sample in a study of blood T cell repertoires in COVID-19. Some clones are missing from TCRdb's copy, which holds only in-frame ones; the method was immunoSEQ multiplex PCR. The sample records around 300,000 clones, over 85% being singletons. Sequencing was performed on PBMCs or T cells enriched from blood (not recorded which). The receptors come from a woman between 55 and 75 years old who had recovered from COVID-19. Each CDR3 is given with its conserved first and last residue.

TRBJ1-2 | TRBV2 | CASRDRGHNYGYTF
TRBJ2-1 | TRBV18 | CASSKETGVYNEQFF
TRBJ1-6 | TRBV9 | CASSRDRNSPLHF
TRBJ2-7 | TRBV5-1 | CASSALTSRSGYEQYF
TRBJ2-5 | TRBV2 | CASSGGLAGTQYF
TRBJ1-3 | TRBV5-6 | CASSPLGQAGNTIYF
TRBJ2-1 | TRBV11-1 | CASSRGTSGWYNEQFF
TRBJ1-5 | TRBV30 | CAWSVNRGQPQHF
TRBJ2-7 | TRBV7-9 | CASSHGGGEQYF
TRBJ2-5 | TRBV7-9 | CASSLSNQETQYF
TRBJ2-1 | TRBV7-8 | CASSPYRNNEQFF
TRBJ2-3 | TRBV30 | CAWSPQSTDTQYF
TRBJ2-1 | TRBV2 | CASIVGQGSYNEQFF
TRBJ1-2 | TRBV28 | CASSLRENYGYTF
TRBJ1-1 | TRBV29-1 | CSVADRNTEAFF
TRBJ1-2 | TRBV2 | CASRPGQGTSGYTF
TRBJ1-2 | TRBV4-1 | CASSGATEGYTF
TRBJ2-4 | TRBV5-1 | CASSQSGRRNIQYF
TRBJ2-5 | TRBV3-1/TRBV3-2 | CASSPETWARETQYF
TRBJ2-7 | TRBV3-1/TRBV3-2 | CASSQREVDEQYF
TRBJ1-2 | TRBV28 | CAINPPTGTGIDGYTF
TRBJ2-1 | TRBV9 | CASSVQTSSNEQFF
TRBJ2-1 | TRBV28 | CASTEGGQNEQFF
TRBJ1-5 | TRBV9 | CASSVVRGQPQHF
TRBJ2-7 | TRBV11-1 | CASSSNRVYEQYF
TRBJ2-7 | TRBV7-9 | CASSQRDRYEQYF
TRBJ2-5 | TRBV7-9 | CASSLWRGRAPETQYF
TRBJ2-5 | TRBV7-9 | CASSPRGPETQYF
TRBJ1-5 | TRBV19 | CASSMQGPGQPQHF
TRBJ1-5 | TRBV7-9 | CASSLARGLDSNQPQHF
TRBJ1-6 | TRBV6-5 | CASRATNSPLHF
TRBJ1-2 | TRBV10-3 | CAISESIQGANYGYTF
TRBJ1-4 | TRBV7-9 | CASSNRGNLEKLFF
TRBJ2-2 | TRBV11-3 | CASSSPRGRAHGELFF
TRBJ2-5 | TRBV28 | CASSDSGPETQYF
TRBJ1-2 | TRBV7-8 | CASSSGTGVLSGYGYTF
TRBJ1-5 | TRBV4-1 | CASSQDGQSDQPQHF
TRBJ2-1 | TRBV5-4 | CASSPAGTTYNEQFF
TRBJ1-1 | TRBV10-3 | CAISESTQGNTEAFF
TRBJ1-4 | TRBV6-5 | CASSYNGQGHEKLFF
TRBJ1-4 | TRBV4-2 | CASSQMTGENEKLFF
TRBJ2-1 | TRBV11-2 | CASSLNWANEQFF
TRBJ2-1 | TRBV13 | CASEEAGGNYEQFF
TRBJ1-6 | TRBV27 | CASSKQELNSPLHF